This paragraph reports one TCR beta chain. What it binds is not known. The data derive from a study of CXCR3-negative and CXCR3-positive naive CD8 T cells. The libraries of TRB cDNA were constructed through 5' RACE using UMI labels. TCRdb re-analyzed the 5' RACE reads; it lists each CDR3 protein once, without DNA. This sample carries 50,000 or so distinct CDR3 sequences, with around 0.5% going to the ten biggest clones. CDR1 and CDR2 from the germline V gene are MDHEN and SYDVKM. The length of the CDR3 is 15 residues. Broader study findings: Researchers reported similar TRBV-TRBJ usage in naive CXCR3-negative and CXCR3-positive cells, though memory differed. CXCR3-positive naive cells carried more hydrophobic TRB CDR3s than CXCR3-negative naive cells did. Both of the naive subsets showed about the same high diversity, but memory CD8+ cells had much less. Comparison of naive subsets found surface CD5 to be comparable, and TCR strength was inferred on the basis of TRB CDR3 properties.

V is TRBV28 and J is TRBJ2-7; there is no DNA to check the TCRdb D call of TRBD1. What was sequenced was naive CXCR3+ CD8+ T cells from blood. As to subset: CD45RO-CCR7+CD27+CD95- naive CD8+ T cells expressing CXCR3 (TNR3+). This sequence originates from a human donor in good health. Some clones in this sample may be carry-over from other donors' samples. CDR3: CASILSLGNVYEQYF.